This section outlines one T cell receptor (beta chain) sequence together with its context. This entry is derived from a study of cytomegalovirus exposure and HLA in healthy donors. V lost 7 bases and J 13 bases, leaving 25 bases between the germline ends. Germline V lookup: CDR1 GTSNPN, CDR2 SVGIG (reference sequence). The CDR3 loop spans 13 amino acids. A multiplex PCR was run with 60 Vbeta primers and 13 Jbeta primers. TCRdb's table, derived via immunoSEQ multiplex PCR, lists solely in-frame clones and lacks some. The sample lists some 180,000 clones; about 80% were seen once. Sequences were obtained from PBMCs. The TCR originated in a woman in her twenties or thirties in good health and CMV-seronegative. V usage is TRBV30 and J usage is TRBJ2-5; TRBD2 might be the D (6 bases). CDR3 nucleotide sequence: TGTGCCTCGCCGGGACTCACAGCCAACACTCCGTACTTC. It translates to CASPGLTANTPYF.